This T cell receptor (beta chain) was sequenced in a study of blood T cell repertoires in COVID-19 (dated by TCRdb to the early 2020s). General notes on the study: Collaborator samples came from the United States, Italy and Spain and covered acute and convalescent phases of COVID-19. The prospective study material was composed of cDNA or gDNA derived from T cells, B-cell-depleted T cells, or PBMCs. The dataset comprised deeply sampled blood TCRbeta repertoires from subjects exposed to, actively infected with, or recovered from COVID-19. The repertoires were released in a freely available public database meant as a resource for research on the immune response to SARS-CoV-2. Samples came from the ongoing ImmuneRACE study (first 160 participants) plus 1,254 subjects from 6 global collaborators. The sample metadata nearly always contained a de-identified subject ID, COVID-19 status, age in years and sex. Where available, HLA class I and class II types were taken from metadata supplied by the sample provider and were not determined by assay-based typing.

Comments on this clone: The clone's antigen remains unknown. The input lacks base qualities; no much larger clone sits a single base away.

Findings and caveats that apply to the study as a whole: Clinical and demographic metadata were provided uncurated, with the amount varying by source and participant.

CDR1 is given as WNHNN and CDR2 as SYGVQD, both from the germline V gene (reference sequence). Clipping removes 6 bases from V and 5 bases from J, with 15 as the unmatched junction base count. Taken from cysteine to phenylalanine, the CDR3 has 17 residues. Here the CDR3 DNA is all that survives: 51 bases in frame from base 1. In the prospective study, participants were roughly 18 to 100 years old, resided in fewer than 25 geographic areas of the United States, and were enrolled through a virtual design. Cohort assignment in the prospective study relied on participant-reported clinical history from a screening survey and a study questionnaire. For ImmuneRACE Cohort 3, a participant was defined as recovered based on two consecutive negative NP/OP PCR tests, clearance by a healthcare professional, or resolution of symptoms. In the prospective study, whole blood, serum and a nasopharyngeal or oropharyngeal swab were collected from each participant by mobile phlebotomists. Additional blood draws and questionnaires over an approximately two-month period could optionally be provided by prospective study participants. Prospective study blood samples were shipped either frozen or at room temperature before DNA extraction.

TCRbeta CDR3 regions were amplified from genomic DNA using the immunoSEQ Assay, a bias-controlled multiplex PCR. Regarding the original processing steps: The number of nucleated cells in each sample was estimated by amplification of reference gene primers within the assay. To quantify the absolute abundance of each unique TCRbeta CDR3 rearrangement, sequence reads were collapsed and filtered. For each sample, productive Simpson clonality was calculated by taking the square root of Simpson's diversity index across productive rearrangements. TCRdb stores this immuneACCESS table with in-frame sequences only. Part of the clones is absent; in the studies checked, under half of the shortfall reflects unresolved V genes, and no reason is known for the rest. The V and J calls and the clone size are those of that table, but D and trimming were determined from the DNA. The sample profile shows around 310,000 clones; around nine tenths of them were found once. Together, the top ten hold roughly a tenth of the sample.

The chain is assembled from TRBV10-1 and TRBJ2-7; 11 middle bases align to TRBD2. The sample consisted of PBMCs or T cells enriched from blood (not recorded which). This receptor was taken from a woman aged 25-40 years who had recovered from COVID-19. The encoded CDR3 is CASSGDRSSGRYHEQYF. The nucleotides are TGCGCCAGCAGCGGGGACAGATCTAGCGGGAGGTACCACGAGCAGTACTTC.